These T cell receptor beta chains were read from a single sample in a study of vaccination and CD4 T cells after COVID-19. TCRdb re-analysed the PCR reads in MiXCR, keeping a single row per CDR3 protein. This sample has just under 8,500 distinct CDR3 sequences, with roughly 70% found just once. No antigen is known for these receptors. The sequencing sample was made of CD4+ T cells from blood, cultured in vitro. The receptors were gathered from a human donor who had recovered from COVID-19. Each CDR3 is given with its conserved first and last residue. The order of the fields is clone size, V gene, D gene, J gene, CDR3 protein, CDR3 DNA. The D gene is left open where the match is weak. Clone sizes are given selectively: once, few, many, or a class where the clone is expanded.

clone_size: once; v_call: TRBV7-9; d_call: NA; j_call: TRBJ1-2; cdr3_aa: CASSLSGEYGYTF; cdr3_nt: TGTGCCAGCAGCTTATCAGGGGAGTATGGCTACACCTTC
clone_size: few; v_call: TRBV7-2; d_call: NA; j_call: TRBJ1-6; cdr3_aa: CASSPNPTGKPPPLHF; cdr3_nt: TGTGCCAGCAGCCCGAACCCAACAGGGAAGCCTCCACCCCTCCACTTT
clone_size: NA; v_call: TRBV6-1; d_call: NA; j_call: TRBJ2-3; cdr3_aa: CASSPVWVGAGTDTQYF; cdr3_nt: TGTGCCAGCAGTCCAGTATGGGTGGGGGCCGGCACAGATACGCAGTATTTT
clone_size: NA; v_call: TRBV2; d_call: NA; j_call: TRBJ1-5; cdr3_aa: CASSERFSQHF; cdr3_nt: TGTGCCAGCAGTGAAAGGTTCTCCCAGCATTTT
clone_size: few; v_call: TRBV6-5; d_call: NA; j_call: TRBJ1-2; cdr3_aa: CASSSRPFGEDGYTF; cdr3_nt: TGTGCCAGCAGTTCCCGGCCCTTCGGGGAGGATGGCTACACCTTC
clone_size: NA; v_call: TRBV23-1; d_call: NA; j_call: TRBJ1-2; cdr3_aa: CASSQSEGYTF; cdr3_nt: TGCGCCAGCAGTCAATCGGAAGGCTACACCTTC
clone_size: few; v_call: TRBV20-1; d_call: NA; j_call: TRBJ1-2; cdr3_aa: CSARDRAEKGSTF; cdr3_nt: TGCAGTGCTAGAGATCGGGCCGAAAAAGGTTCCACCTTC
clone_size: NA; v_call: TRBV2; d_call: TRBD1; j_call: TRBJ2-7; cdr3_aa: CASSGDSLSHEQYF; cdr3_nt: TGTGCCAGCAGTGGGGACAGCTTATCCCACGAGCAGTACTTC
clone_size: NA; v_call: TRBV20-1; d_call: NA; j_call: TRBJ2-5; cdr3_aa: CSAQRGTHQETQYF; cdr3_nt: TGCAGTGCTCAACGCGGGACTCACCAAGAGACCCAGTACTTC
clone_size: NA; v_call: TRBV7-3; d_call: TRBD1; j_call: TRBJ1-5; cdr3_aa: CASSLGDRGSGQPQHF; cdr3_nt: TGTGCCAGCAGCTTAGGGGACAGGGGTTCGGGTCAGCCCCAGCATTTT
clone_size: NA; v_call: TRBV5-1; d_call: NA; j_call: TRBJ2-2; cdr3_aa: CASTVQGSYTGELFF; cdr3_nt: TGCGCCAGCACCGTTCAGGGGTCCTACACCGGGGAGCTGTTTTTT
clone_size: once; v_call: TRBV28; d_call: NA; j_call: TRBJ1-2; cdr3_aa: CASRSTRGGYTF; cdr3_nt: TGTGCCAGCAGATCAACTAGGGGAGGCTACACCTTC
clone_size: NA; v_call: TRBV15; d_call: TRBD1; j_call: TRBJ1-2; cdr3_aa: CATSLRSGTANYGYTF; cdr3_nt: TGTGCCACCAGCCTTCGATCCGGGACAGCAAACTATGGCTACACCTTC
clone_size: NA; v_call: TRBV20-1; d_call: NA; j_call: TRBJ1-6; cdr3_aa: CSAREGPNLLASPLHF; cdr3_nt: TGCAGTGCTAGGGAGGGACCTAATCTACTTGCATCACCCCTCCACTTT
clone_size: NA; v_call: TRBV20-1; d_call: NA; j_call: TRBJ1-2; cdr3_aa: CSAKPPVHGYTF; cdr3_nt: TGCAGTGCTAAGCCGCCAGTGCATGGCTACACCTTC
clone_size: NA; v_call: TRBV6-5; d_call: TRBD1; j_call: TRBJ1-1; cdr3_aa: CASSSAQGEVGAFF; cdr3_nt: TGTGCCAGCAGTTCGGCGCAGGGGGAGGTGGGAGCTTTCTTT